This T cell receptor beta chain appears in the sequencing data of a study of blood T cells in healthy people across ages. Study summary: Template switching captured about one barcoded beta molecule per two T cells.

The length of the CDR3 is 15 residues. Germline V gives CDR1 SNHLY, CDR2 FYNNEI. V was pared by 7 bases and J by 2 bases, with 9 bases of the junction left unmatched. Alongside a J-beta primer mix, a sample-barcoded 5' primer served in a second PCR lasting roughly 7 to 11 cycles. TCRdb passed the 5' RACE reads through MiXCR, listing each CDR3 protein once. The sample has 1.5 million to 2 million distinct CDR3 sequences, about 28% seen once. The receptor was derived from a woman aged 25 to 45 in good health. The gene calls are TRBV2 and TRBJ1-2; 8 nucleotides line up with TRBD1. The sequenced sample consisted of blood. The CDR3 nucleotides read TGTGCCAGCACGTCCGGACAGGGTGGCAACTATGGCTACACCTTC. This gives the protein CASTSGQGGNYGYTF. Together with reference TRBV2 and TRBJ1-2, the CDR3 gives the full variable domain: EPEVTQTPSHQVTQMGQEVILRCVPISNHLYFYWYRQILGQKVEFLVSFYNNEISEKSEIFDDQFSVERPDGSNFTLKIRSTKLEDSAMYFCASTSGQGGNYGYTFGSGTRLTVV.